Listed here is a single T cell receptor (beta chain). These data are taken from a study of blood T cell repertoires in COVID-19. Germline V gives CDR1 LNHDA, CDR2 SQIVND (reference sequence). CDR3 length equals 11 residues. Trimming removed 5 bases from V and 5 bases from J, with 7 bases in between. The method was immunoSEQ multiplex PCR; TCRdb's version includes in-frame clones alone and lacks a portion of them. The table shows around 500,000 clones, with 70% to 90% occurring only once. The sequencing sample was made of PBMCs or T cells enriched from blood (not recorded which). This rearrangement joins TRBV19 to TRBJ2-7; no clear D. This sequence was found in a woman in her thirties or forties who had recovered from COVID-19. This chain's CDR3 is CASSRYDEQYF. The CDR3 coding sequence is TGTGCCAGTAGTCGTTATGACGAGCAGTACTTC. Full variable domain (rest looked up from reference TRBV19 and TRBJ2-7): DGGITQSPKYLFRKEGQNVTLSCEQNLNHDAMYWYRQDPGQGLRLIYYSQIVNDFQKGDIAEGYSVSREKKESFPLTVTSAQKNPTAFYLCASSRYDEQYFGPGTRLTVT.